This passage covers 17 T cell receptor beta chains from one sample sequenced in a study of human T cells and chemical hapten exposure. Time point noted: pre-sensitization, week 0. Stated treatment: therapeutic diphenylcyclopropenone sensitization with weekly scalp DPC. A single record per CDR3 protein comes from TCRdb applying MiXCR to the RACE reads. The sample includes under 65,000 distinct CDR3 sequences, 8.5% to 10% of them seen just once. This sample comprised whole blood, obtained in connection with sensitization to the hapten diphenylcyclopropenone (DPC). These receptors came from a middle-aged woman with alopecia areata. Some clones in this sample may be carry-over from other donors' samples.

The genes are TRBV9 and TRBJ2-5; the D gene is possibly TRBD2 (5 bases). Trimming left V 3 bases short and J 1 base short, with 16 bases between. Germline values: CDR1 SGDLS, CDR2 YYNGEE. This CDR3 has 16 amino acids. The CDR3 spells CASSGSKGEFQETQYF. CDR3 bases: TGTGCCAGCAGCGGGAGCAAGGGAGAGTTCCAAGAGACCCAGTACTTC.

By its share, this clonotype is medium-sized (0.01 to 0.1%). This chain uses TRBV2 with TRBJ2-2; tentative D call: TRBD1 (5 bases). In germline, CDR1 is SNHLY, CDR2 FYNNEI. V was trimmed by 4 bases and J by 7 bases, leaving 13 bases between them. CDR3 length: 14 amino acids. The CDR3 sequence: CASSGGLFNGELFF. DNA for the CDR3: TGTGCCAGCAGTGGGGGCCTGTTTAACGGGGAGCTGTTTTTT.

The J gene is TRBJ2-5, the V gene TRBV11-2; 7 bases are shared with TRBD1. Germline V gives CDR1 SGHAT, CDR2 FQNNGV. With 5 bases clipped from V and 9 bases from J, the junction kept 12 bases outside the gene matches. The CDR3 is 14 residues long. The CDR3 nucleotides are TGTGCCAGCAGCCCTGACAGGGATTGGGTATCCCAGTACTTC. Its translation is CASSPDRDWVSQYF.

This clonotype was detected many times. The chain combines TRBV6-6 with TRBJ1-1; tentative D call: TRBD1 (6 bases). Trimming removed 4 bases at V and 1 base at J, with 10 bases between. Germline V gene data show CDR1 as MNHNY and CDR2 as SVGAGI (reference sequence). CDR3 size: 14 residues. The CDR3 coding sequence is TGTGCCAGCAGTTCCACGACAGGGAACACTGAAGCTTTCTTT. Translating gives CASSSTTGNTEAFF.

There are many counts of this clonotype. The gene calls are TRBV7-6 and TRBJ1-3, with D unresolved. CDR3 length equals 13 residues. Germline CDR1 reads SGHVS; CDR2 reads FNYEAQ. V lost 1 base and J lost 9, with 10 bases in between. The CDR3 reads CASSLVSDRTIYF. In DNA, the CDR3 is TGTGCCAGCAGCTTAGTATCGGACCGCACCATATATTTT.

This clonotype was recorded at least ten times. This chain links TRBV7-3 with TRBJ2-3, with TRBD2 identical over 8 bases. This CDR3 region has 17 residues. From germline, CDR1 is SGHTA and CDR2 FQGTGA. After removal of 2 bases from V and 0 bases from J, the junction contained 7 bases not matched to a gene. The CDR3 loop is CASSLGSGITSTDTQYF. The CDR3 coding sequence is TGTGCCAGCAGCTTAGGTAGCGGGATAACTAGCACAGATACGCAGTATTTT.

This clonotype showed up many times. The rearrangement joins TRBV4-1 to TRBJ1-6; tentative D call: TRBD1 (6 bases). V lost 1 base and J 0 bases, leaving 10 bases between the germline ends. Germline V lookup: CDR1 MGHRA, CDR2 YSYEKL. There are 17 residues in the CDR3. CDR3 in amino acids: CASSQGRTASYNSPLHF. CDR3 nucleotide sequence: TGCGCCAGCAGCCAAGGAAGGACAGCCTCCTATAATTCACCCCTCCACTTT.

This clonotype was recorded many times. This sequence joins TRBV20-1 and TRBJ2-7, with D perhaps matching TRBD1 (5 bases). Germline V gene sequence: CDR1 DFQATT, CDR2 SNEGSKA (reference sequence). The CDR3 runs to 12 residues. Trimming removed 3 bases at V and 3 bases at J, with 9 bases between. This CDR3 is CSASTGGYEQYF. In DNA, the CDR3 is TGCAGTGCTAGCACAGGCGGCTACGAGCAGTACTTC.

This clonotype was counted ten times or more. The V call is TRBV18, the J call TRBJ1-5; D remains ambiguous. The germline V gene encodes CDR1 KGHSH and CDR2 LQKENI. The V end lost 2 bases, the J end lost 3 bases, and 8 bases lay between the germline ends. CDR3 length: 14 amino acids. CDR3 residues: CASSPSRNNQPQHF. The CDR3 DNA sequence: TGTGCCAGCTCACCAAGCAGGAACAATCAGCCCCAGCATTTT.

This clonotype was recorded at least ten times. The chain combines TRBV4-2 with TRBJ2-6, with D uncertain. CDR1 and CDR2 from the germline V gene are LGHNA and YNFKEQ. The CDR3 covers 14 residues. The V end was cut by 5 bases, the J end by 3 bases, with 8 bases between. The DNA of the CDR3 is TGTGCCAGCAGCGAGCGTTATGGGGCCAACGTCCTGACTTTC. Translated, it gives CASSERYGANVLTF.

The CDR3 region has the DNA TGTGCCAGCAGCCCCCCACTTCCAGGCCCCGCGACAGATACGCAGTATTTT. Its translation: CASSPPLPGPATDTQYF. The chain employs TRBV11-1 and TRBJ2-3; D is uncertain. CDR3 length equals 17 residues. CDR1 is SGHAT and CDR2 is FQDESV in the germline V gene (reference sequence). V lost 5 bases to trimming and J lost 3 bases, with 21 bases between them. Full variable domain (remainder filled in from reference TRBV11-1 and TRBJ2-3): EAEVAQSPRYKITEKSQAVAFWCDPISGHATLYWYRQILGQGPELLVQFQDESVVDDSQLPKDRFSAERLKGVDSTLKIQPAELGDSAMYLCASSPPLPGPATDTQYFGPGTRLTVL.

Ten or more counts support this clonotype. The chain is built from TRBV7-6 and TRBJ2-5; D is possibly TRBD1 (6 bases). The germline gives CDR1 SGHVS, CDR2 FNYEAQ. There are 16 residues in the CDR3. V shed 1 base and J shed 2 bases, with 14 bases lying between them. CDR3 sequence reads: CASSLVGGQIQETQYF. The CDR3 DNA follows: TGTGCCAGCAGCTTAGTTGGAGGACAGATACAAGAGACCCAGTACTTC.

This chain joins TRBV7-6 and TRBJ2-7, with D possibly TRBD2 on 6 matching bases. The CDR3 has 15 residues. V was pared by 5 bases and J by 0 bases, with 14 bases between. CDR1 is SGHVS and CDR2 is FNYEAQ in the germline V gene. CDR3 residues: CASSAGLLPSYEQYF. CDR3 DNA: TGTGCCAGCAGCGCGGGACTGCTACCCTCCTACGAGCAGTACTTC.

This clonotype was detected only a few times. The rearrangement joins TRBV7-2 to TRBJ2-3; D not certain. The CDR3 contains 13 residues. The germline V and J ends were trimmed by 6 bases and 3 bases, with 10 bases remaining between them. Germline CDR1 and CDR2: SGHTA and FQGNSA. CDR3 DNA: TGTGCCAGCAGGGACGGGTGGACAGATACGCAGTATTTT. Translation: CASRDGWTDTQYF.

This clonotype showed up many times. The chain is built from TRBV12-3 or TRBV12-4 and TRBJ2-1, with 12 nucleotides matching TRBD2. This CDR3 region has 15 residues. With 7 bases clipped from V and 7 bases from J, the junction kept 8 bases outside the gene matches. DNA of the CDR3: TGTGCCAGCAATCTAAGGACTAGCGGGGCGAATGAGCAGTTCTTC. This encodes CASNLRTSGANEQFF.

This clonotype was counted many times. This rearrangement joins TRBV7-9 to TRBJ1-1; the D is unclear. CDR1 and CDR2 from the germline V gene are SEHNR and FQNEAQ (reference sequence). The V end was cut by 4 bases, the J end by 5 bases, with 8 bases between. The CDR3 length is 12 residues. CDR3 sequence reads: CASSSVGTEAFF. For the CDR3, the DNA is TGTGCCAGCAGCTCGGTGGGTACTGAAGCTTTCTTT.

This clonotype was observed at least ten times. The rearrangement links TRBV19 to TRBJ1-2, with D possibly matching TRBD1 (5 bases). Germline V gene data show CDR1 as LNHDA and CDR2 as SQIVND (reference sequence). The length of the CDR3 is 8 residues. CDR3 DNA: TGTAGCAGGGAGGGCTACACCTTC. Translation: CSREGYTF.